The 20 T cell receptor beta chains reported below all come from one sample, sequenced in a study of T cells after yellow fever vaccination. TCRdb reanalysed the 5' RACE reads using MiXCR and keeps one entry per CDR3 protein. The table shows 500,000 to 650,000 distinct CDR3 sequences, with about 12% occurring only once. The source was PBMCs, collected on the day of the yellow fever booster vaccination. Receptor source: a man younger than 40 who received the YFV17D yellow fever vaccine.

The V call is TRBV11-2, the J call TRBJ2-1; no clear D. Germline CDR1 SGHAT, CDR2 FQNNGV. V was pared by 3 bases and J by 8 bases, with 17 bases between. This CDR3 is built from 15 residues. DNA of the CDR3: TGTGCCAGCAGCTTTGGCGGAGCCGGCTGGGATGAGCAGTTCTTC. Protein sequence: CASSFGGAGWDEQFF.

The CDR3, as DNA: TGTGCCAGCAGTTACGAGCGAGGCGCTGAGCAGTTCTTC. Translated: CASSYERGAEQFF. The chain recombines TRBV6-2 or TRBV6-3 with TRBJ2-1; unclear D gene. The CDR3 spans 13 residues. Germline V gene data show CDR1 as MNHEY and CDR2 as SVGEGT. Trimming cost V 2 bases and J 9 bases, with 11 bases left between them.

This clonotype showed up many times. This chain links TRBV5-1 with TRBJ2-5, with 9 bases aligning to TRBD1. This CDR3 comprises 17 residues. Germline lookup yields CDR1 SGHRS and CDR2 YFSETQ. With V trimmed by 5 bases and J by 3 bases, 14 bases remained unmatched. The CDR3, as DNA: TGCGCCAGCAGTAATCCACTCGGGACAGGGTCGGAAGAGACCCAGTACTTC. This sequence encodes CASSNPLGTGSEETQYF.

The chain uses TRBV20-1 and TRBJ1-5; 9 bases map to TRBD1. The germline V gene has CDR1 DFQATT and CDR2 SNEGSKA (reference sequence). This CDR3 contains 15 residues. The V gene end was trimmed by 5 bases and the J gene end by 6 bases; junction bases not matched to a gene: 11. The CDR3: CSARSGTGSCQPQHF. DNA for the CDR3: TGCAGTGCTCGCTCCGGGACAGGGAGCTGTCAGCCCCAGCATTTT.

The rearrangement joins TRBV5-4 to TRBJ2-3; TRBD1 agrees at 8 bases. The CDR3 spans 13 residues. J gave up 5 bases and V 5 bases, and 4 bases lay outside the gene matches. Germline V CDR1 and CDR2: SGHNT, YYREEE (reference sequence). The chain's CDR3 is CASSQTGGDTQYF. The CDR3 DNA follows: TGTGCCAGCAGTCAAACAGGGGGAGATACGCAGTATTTT.

V is TRBV11-2 and J is TRBJ2-1; D is possibly TRBD2 (6 bases). V was trimmed by 8 bases and J by 6 bases, leaving 20 bases between them. CDR1 SGHAT and CDR2 FQNNGV come from the germline V gene. The CDR3 spans 15 residues. The CDR3 is CASVISAGSLNEQFF. The CDR3 DNA follows: TGTGCCAGCGTTATATCGGCGGGATCTCTCAATGAGCAGTTCTTC.

This clonotype was observed many times. The V call is TRBV12-3 or TRBV12-4, the J call TRBJ2-5; no clear D. V was clipped by 8 bases and J by 5 bases, with 15 bases between them. The CDR3 consists of 13 residues. The CDR3 reads CASSPGWGETQYF. In DNA form, the CDR3 reads TGTGCCAGCTCTCCTGGTTGGGGTGAGACCCAGTACTTC.

This clonotype appeared a few times. The gene calls are TRBV27 and TRBJ2-7, with 11 bases matching TRBD1. CDR1 is MNHEY, CDR2 SMNVEV, per germline (reference sequence). J lost 6 bases, V lost 8 bases, and 3 bases had no gene match. CDR3 length: 12 amino acids. For the CDR3, the DNA is TGTGCCAGCCTTGGGACAGGGGGCGAGCAGTACTTC. Translation: CASLGTGGEQYF.

Many counts were recorded for this clonotype. V is TRBV5-1 and J is TRBJ2-7, with D maybe TRBD2 (5 bases). V was shortened by 1 base and J by 6 bases, with 14 bases between the two germline ends. Germline loops: CDR1 SGHRS, CDR2 YFSETQ. The CDR3 is 14 amino acids. The CDR3 reads CASSLRSLAFEQYF. The CDR3 DNA sequence: TGCGCCAGCAGCTTGCGGTCGTTAGCGTTCGAGCAGTACTTC.

The sample holds a few counts of this clonotype. V usage is TRBV5-1 and J usage is TRBJ2-3; TRBD2 might be the D (5 bases). The CDR3 spans 14 residues. Germline CDR1 SGHRS, CDR2 YFSETQ. V dropped 5 bases and J dropped 1 base, with 11 bases sitting between them. The CDR3 DNA sequence: TGCGCCAGCAGGGTGGCGGGTCGCACAGATACGCAGTATTTT. It specifies CASRVAGRTDTQYF.

This clonotype came up a few times. The J gene is TRBJ2-5, the V gene TRBV20-1; D remains unclear. CDR3 length: 13 residues. Deletions cut 7 bases from V and 2 bases from J, with 14 bases between. Looked up from germline, CDR1 is DFQATT and CDR2 is SNEGSKA (reference sequence). The CDR3 loop is CSGGPILQETQYF. CDR3 bases: TGCAGTGGTGGACCGATACTACAAGAGACCCAGTACTTC.

The chain links TRBV6-1 to TRBJ2-1; 8 bases agree with TRBD2. Germline V gene data show CDR1 as MNHNS and CDR2 as SASEGT. The ends lost 6 bases at V and 10 bases at J; junction bases unmatched: 5. This CDR3 region has 12 residues. The CDR3 loop reads CASRRTSLEQFF. In nucleotides, the CDR3 is TGTGCCAGCAGGAGGACTAGCCTAGAGCAGTTCTTC.

This clonotype was seen only a few times. The V call is TRBV4-3, the J call TRBJ2-7; 8 bases are a match to TRBD1. The V and J ends lost 6 bases and 4 bases, in that order; junction bases with no gene match: 14. Per germline, CDR1 LGHNA and CDR2 YSLEER. The length of the CDR3 is 16 residues. The CDR3 DNA is TGCGCCAGCAGTCGACAAATGACAGGGGTGTCATACGAGCAGTACTTC. Its protein product is CASSRQMTGVSYEQYF.

This chain connects TRBV7-2 to TRBJ2-5; the D is unclear. Trimming removed 5 bases from V and 7 bases from J, with 14 bases in between. CDR1 is SGHTA, CDR2 FQGNSA, per germline. This CDR3 has 13 residues. CDR3 region: CASSVGPSGTQYF. In nucleotides, the CDR3 is TGTGCCAGCAGCGTAGGGCCATCGGGGACCCAGTACTTC.

This rearrangement joins TRBV27 to TRBJ1-2, with 7 bases that match TRBD1. This CDR3 contains 14 residues. Germline assignment: CDR1 MNHEY and CDR2 SMNVEV (reference sequence). V gave up 6 bases and J gave up 9 bases; unmatched junction bases: 13. As DNA, the CDR3 is TGTGCCAGCAGGCTTGACCTCGGGACAGCTAGCTACACCTTC. Protein sequence: CASRLDLGTASYTF.

This clonotype came up a few times. The chain carries TRBV5-1 and TRBJ2-5; D is uncertain. Trimming took off 2 bases at V and 6 bases at J, with 5 bases between the two ends. CDR3 length: 11 amino acids. The germline CDR1 and CDR2 sequences are SGHRS and YFSETQ. In DNA form, the CDR3 reads TGCGCCAGCAGCTTCGAAAAGACCCAGTACTTC. This encodes CASSFEKTQYF.

This clonotype was found a few times. The chain joins TRBV24-1 to TRBJ2-3, with 9 bases aligning to TRBD1. Trimming at V came to 2 bases and at J to 2 bases, leaving 1 base not matched to a gene. Germline CDR1 KGHDR, CDR2 SFDVKD. CDR3 length: 15 residues. The CDR3 here is CATSDWDRATDTQYF. CDR3 bases: TGTGCCACCAGTGATTGGGACAGGGCCACAGATACGCAGTATTTT.

This clonotype was detected many times. The genes are TRBV29-1 and TRBJ2-5; the D gene is possibly TRBD2 (6 bases). CDR1 is SQVTM, CDR2 ANQGSEA, per germline. CDR3 length equals 12 residues. V dropped 6 bases and J dropped 6 bases, with 14 bases sitting between them. The CDR3 sequence is CSVEGGDQTQYF. The CDR3, as DNA: TGCAGCGTGGAGGGAGGTGACCAGACCCAGTACTTC. Full variable domain (outside the CDR3, taken from reference TRBV29-1 and TRBJ2-5): SAVISQKPSRDICQRGTSLTIQCQVDSQVTMMFWYRQQPGQSLTLIATANQGSEATYESGFVIDKFPISRPNLTFSTLTVSNMSPEDSSIYLCSVEGGDQTQYFGPGTRLLVL.

The rearrangement uses TRBV29-1 and TRBJ1-1; D is ambiguous. The CDR3 runs 10 residues. V lost 7 bases and J lost 2, with 5 bases in between. The germline CDR1 and CDR2 sequences are SQVTM and ANQGSEA. The CDR3 here is CSGFNTEAFF. The CDR3 nucleotides read TGCAGCGGATTTAACACTGAAGCTTTCTTT. Supplemented by reference TRBV29-1 and TRBJ1-1, the full variable domain reads SAVISQKPSRDICQRGTSLTIQCQVDSQVTMMFWYRQQPGQSLTLIATANQGSEATYESGFVIDKFPISRPNLTFSTLTVSNMSPEDSSIYLCSGFNTEAFFGQGTRLTVV.

In its sample, this clonotype was seen a few times. The gene calls are TRBV14 and TRBJ2-7; no definite D call. V lost 0 bases and J 3 bases, leaving 3 bases between the germline ends. Germline values: CDR1 SGHDN, CDR2 FVKESK. The CDR3 spans 12 residues. The CDR3 DNA reads TGTGCCAGCAGCCAAGACTACTACGAGCAGTACTTC. This encodes CASSQDYYEQYF.